This TCR beta chain emerged from a study of T cells in tuberculosis. At the level of the study: In South Africa, adults with active tuberculosis were compared with IGRA-negative and latently infected IGRA-positive adolescents. General observations from the study: Samples were chosen by availability of cryopreserved specimens.

Time point described: new active TB diagnosis, blood taken before or within 7 days of starting treatment. Included patients were adults of at least 18, HIV-seronegative, South African. Confirmation came from sputum smear and/or culture positivity for M. tuberculosis. Of note for this clone: Its cognate antigen is unknown.

The V end was cut by 3 bases, the J end by 0 bases, with 18 bases between. CDR1 SGDLS and CDR2 YYNGEE come from the germline V gene. This CDR3 comprises 17 residues. Sequenced by immunoSEQ multiplex PCR; TCRdb stores in-frame clones only, minus some. The sample has fewer than 40,000 clones, roughly 88% seen once. This chain joins TRBV9 and TRBJ1-1; no definite D call. The starting material was PBMCs, obtained at tuberculosis diagnosis. The receptor comes from an adult with tuberculosis. CDR3 bases: TGTGCCAGCAGCGACCGCGGCGGGGTGGGGATGAACACTGAAGCTTTCTTT. Its translation is CASSDRGGVGMNTEAFF.